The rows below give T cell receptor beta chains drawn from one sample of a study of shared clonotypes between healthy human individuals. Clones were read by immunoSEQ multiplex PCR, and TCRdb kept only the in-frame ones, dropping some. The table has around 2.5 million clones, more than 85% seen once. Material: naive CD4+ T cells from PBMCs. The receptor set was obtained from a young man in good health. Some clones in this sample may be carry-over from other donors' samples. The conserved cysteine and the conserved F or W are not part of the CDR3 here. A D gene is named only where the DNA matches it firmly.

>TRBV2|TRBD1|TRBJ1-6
ASSERAGGADSPLH
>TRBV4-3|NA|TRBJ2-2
ASRLDWNTGELF
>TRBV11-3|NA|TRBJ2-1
ASSPGGSLSYNEQF
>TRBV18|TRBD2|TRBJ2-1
ASSRILAGVAYNEQF
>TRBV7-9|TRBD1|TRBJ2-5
ASSFGTGGSETQY
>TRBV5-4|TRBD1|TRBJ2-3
ASSFQGAGDTQY
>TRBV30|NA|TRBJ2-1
AWSEVGEQF
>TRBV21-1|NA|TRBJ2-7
ASSKGEGWHEQY
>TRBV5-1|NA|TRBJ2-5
ASSLQTGSQTQY
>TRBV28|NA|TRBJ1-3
ASSFPQNTIY
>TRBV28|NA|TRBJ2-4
ASRDGSLLAKNIQY
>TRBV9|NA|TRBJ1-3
ASSVSSGISGNTIY
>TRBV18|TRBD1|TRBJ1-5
ASSPGQGSNQPQH
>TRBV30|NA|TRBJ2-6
AWSVLPGLSGANVLT
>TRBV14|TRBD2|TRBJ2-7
ASKTSGNNEQY
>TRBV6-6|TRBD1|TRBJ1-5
ASNHGQGLVGQPQH
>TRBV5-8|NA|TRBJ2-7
ASSLAHRGYEQY
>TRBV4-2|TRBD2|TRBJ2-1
ASSQKIGTSGGNEQF
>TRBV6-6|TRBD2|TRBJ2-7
ASRGSGTSGGYEQY
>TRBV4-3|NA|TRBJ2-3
ASSQGYIRAATRDTQY
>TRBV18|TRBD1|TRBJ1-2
ASSPIQGETYGYT
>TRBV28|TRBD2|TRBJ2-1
ASNLLRLSAGLAENNEQF
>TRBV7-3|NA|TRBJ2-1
ASSSPLFNGEQF
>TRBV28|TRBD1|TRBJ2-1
AIRQGAYNEQF